The clone carrying this T cell receptor beta chain was recorded many times. Its antigen is unknown. The sample is drawn from a study of T cells in Graves' hyperthyroidism and ophthalmopathy. TCR beta CDR3 region amplification was performed from RNA transcripts. When the TCR CDR3 underwent first-round RT-PCR, the HTBI primer set was used. TCRdb re-derived calls from the multiplex PCR reads in MiXCR, one entry per CDR3 protein. The table shows over 45,000 distinct CDR3 sequences, with roughly 49% occurring only once. Study-wide results and limits: Ophthalmopathy cases were set apart from stable hyperthyroidism by a 13 V-J model.

The length of the CDR3 is 14 residues. CDR1 is LNHDA and CDR2 is SQIVND in the germline V gene (reference sequence). V lost 3 bases and J 7 bases, leaving 13 bases between the germline ends. The specimen was blood. The sequence derives from a woman aged 25 to 39 with Graves' ophthalmopathy. This chain uses TRBV19 with TRBJ2-1, with D perhaps TRBD1 or TRBD2 (5 bases each). DNA for the CDR3: TGTGCCAGTAGTATGGGGACCCCAGTAAATGAGCAGTTCTTC. Translation: CASSMGTPVNEQFF.